This TCR beta chain was sequenced during a study of CD8+ T cells in alopecia areata. Study at large: At a dose of 5 to 10 mg twice daily, oral tofacitinib was given to treated patients.

This CDR3 is 14 amino acids long. Looked up from germline, CDR1 is SNHLY and CDR2 is FYNNEI. V was trimmed by 8 bases and J by 2 bases, leaving 13 bases between them. It was from alopecia areata patients that lesional scalp punch biopsies and peripheral blood were collected. Sorting of CD4+ and CD8+ T cells was performed on PBMCs. It was cDNA, reverse transcribed from extracted RNA, that served as the sequencing template. Here immunoSEQ multiplex PCR was the method, and the copy in TCRdb shows in-frame clones only, minus some. The sample records some 130,000 clones, almost 50% being singletons. This chain links TRBV2 with TRBJ1-5; D unresolved. The sequence came from a human donor with alopecia areata. Sample: CD8+ T cells sorted from blood, taken at week 0. In DNA, the CDR3 is TGTGCCAGCGAAGGGATTGGGCGCAATCAGCCCCAGCATTTT. Translated, it gives CASEGIGRNQPQHF.